This TCR beta chain was sequenced during a study of blood T cells in healthy people across ages. The V gene lost 3 bases and the J gene lost 2 bases, with 11 bases spanning the gap. The CDR3 length is 15 residues. The germline gives CDR1 DFQATT, CDR2 SNEGSKA (reference sequence). Next came a second PCR, run for 7 to 11 cycles, which used a sample-barcoded 5' primer along with a J-beta primer mix. Using its own MiXCR run on the 5' RACE reads, TCRdb lists one record per CDR3 protein. This sample yields about 1.8 million distinct CDR3 sequences, of which around half are seen a single time; about 2.1% belongs to the top ten.

This chain uses TRBV20-1 with TRBJ1-6; D possibly corresponds to TRBD1 (6 bases). This clonotype was obtained from a woman aged 40 to 50 in good health. Material for sequencing was blood. The CDR3 DNA reads TGCAGTGCTAGGGTACAGGGAACCTATAATTCACCCCTCCACTTT. Protein product: CSARVQGTYNSPLHF.